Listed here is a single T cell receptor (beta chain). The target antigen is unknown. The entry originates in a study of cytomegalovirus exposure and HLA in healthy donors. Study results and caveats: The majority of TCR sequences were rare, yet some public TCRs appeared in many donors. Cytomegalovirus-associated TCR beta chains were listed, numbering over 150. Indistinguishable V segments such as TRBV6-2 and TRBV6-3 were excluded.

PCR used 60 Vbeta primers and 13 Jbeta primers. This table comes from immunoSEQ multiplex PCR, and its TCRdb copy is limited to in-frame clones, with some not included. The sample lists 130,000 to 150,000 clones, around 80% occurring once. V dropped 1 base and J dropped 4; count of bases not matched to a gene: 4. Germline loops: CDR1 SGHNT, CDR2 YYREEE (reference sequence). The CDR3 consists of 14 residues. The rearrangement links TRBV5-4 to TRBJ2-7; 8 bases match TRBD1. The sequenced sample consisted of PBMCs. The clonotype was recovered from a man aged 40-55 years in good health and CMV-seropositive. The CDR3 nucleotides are TGTGCCAGCAGCTTGTCGGGACAGGCGTACGAGCAGTACTTC. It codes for CASSLSGQAYEQYF.